The clone carrying this TCR beta chain appeared many times. TCRdb fed the 5' RACE reads into MiXCR, producing one record per CDR3 protein. Of around 40,000 distinct CDR3 sequences listed, 6% to 7% are singletons. The entry originates in a study of T cells after yellow fever vaccination. Germline V gene sequence: CDR1 SEHNR, CDR2 FQNEAQ (reference sequence). The CDR3 is 15 residues long. The germline V and J ends were trimmed by 4 bases and 2 bases, with 12 bases remaining between them. The specimen was CD8+ T cells not binding an NS4B(214-222) dextramer, sorted from PBMCs, collected 45 days after the yellow fever booster vaccination. This receptor was obtained from a man aged 25 to 45 who received the YFV17D yellow fever vaccine. V gene TRBV7-9 combines with J gene TRBJ2-1; a weak D match, TRBD1 (5 bases). The CDR3 DNA sequence: TGTGCCAGCAGCTCTTGGCAGGGCCCCTACAATGAGCAGTTCTTC. It translates to CASSSWQGPYNEQFF.